This T cell receptor beta chain was documented in a study of regulatory T cells in long-lasting Graves disease. HTBI primers from iRepertoire and Arm-PCR of CDR3 regions yielded the TCR beta libraries. TCRdb recomputed calls from the multiplex PCR reads with MiXCR, one row per CDR3 protein. Of 250,000 or so distinct CDR3 sequences in the sample, 20% were seen once. Time point noted: newly diagnosed GD, antithyroid drugs for less than 3 months. PBMC RNA was the source of the TCR library. Study observations and caveats: No thyroid tissue was studied; the work used peripheral blood only. Persistent Graves' patients showed less TCR diversity than newly diagnosed ones. Segments TRBV28, TRBJ1-2 and TRBJ2-5 showed preferential usage in persistent disease.

This clonotype was counted many times. Its specificity is not known. The V gene's germline CDR1 is SGHAT and CDR2 FQNNGV. This CDR3 contains 12 residues. The V end was cut by 6 bases, the J end by 4 bases, with 10 bases between. The sequence came from a female donor with Graves disease. The sequencing here drew on peripheral blood mononuclear cells (PBMCs), taken at new diagnosis, from a patient treated with antithyroid drugs. This chain joins TRBV11-2 and TRBJ2-7, with D hard to call. CDR3 bases: TGTGCCAGCAGGCAAGACGGTTACGAGCAGTACTTC. This sequence encodes CASRQDGYEQYF.